Following are 5 T cell receptor beta chains from one sample sequenced in a study of T cells in Graves' hyperthyroidism and ophthalmopathy. TCR beta CDR3 regions were amplified from RNA transcripts. The study used the HTBI primer set for a first-round RT-PCR of the TCR CDR3. Using its own MiXCR run on the multiplex PCR reads, TCRdb lists one record per CDR3 protein. The repertoire holds 350,000 or so distinct CDR3 sequences, with approximately 18% as singletons. The sample consisted of blood. The receptors were gathered from a woman between 40 and 55 years old with Graves' ophthalmopathy.

This clonotype appeared a single time. The V and J genes are TRBV6-2 or TRBV6-3 and TRBJ2-7; maybe TRBD2 (6 bases). This CDR3 has 18 residues. Trimming pared 6 bases from V and 0 bases from J, leaving 24 bases between. The germline CDR1 and CDR2 sequences are MNHEY and SVGEGT. DNA for the CDR3: TGTGCCAGCAGCAAAGGGCCGATGATCGCGGGAAGCTCCTACGAGCAGTACTTC. This sequence encodes CASSKGPMIAGSSYEQYF.

This clonotype was counted ten times or more. The chain uses TRBV20-1 and TRBJ1-5; 10 bases align to TRBD1. Germline V gene lookup returns CDR1 DFQATT and CDR2 SNEGSKA (reference sequence). V lost 5 bases, J lost 3 bases, and 4 bases stayed unmatched. This CDR3 region has 14 residues. CDR3 coding DNA: TGCAGTGCTCGGGACAGGGGTTACAATCAGCCCCAGCATTTT. Translated, it gives CSARDRGYNQPQHF.

This clonotype was counted ten times or more. The chain has TRBV12-3 or TRBV12-4 and TRBJ1-1; 7 nucleotides line up with TRBD1. V lost 2 bases to trimming and J lost 5 bases; unmatched junction nucleotides: 8. The CDR3 consists of 15 residues. CDR3 loop: CASSLSDRVGTEAFF. CDR3 DNA sequence: TGTGCCAGCAGTTTAAGCGACAGGGTAGGTACTGAAGCTTTCTTT.

This clonotype is medium-sized. The chain carries TRBV28 and TRBJ1-2; D unresolved. CDR1 is MDHEN, CDR2 SYDVKM, per germline. The CDR3 consists of 12 residues. V lost 5 bases and J 4 bases, leaving 8 bases between the germline ends. CDR3 sequence: CASSTYTYGYTF. For the CDR3, the DNA is TGTGCCAGCAGTACCTATACCTATGGCTACACCTTC.

This clonotype has only a few counts. The chain joins TRBV5-4 to TRBJ1-4; 8 nucleotides agree with TRBD1. This CDR3 has 15 residues. CDR1 is SGHNT and CDR2 is YYREEE in the germline V gene (reference sequence). V lost 2 bases and J lost 1; bases outside the gene matches: 1. Here the CDR3 reads CASSFDRGTNEKLFF. The DNA of the CDR3 is TGTGCCAGCAGCTTTGACAGGGGAACTAATGAAAAACTGTTTTTT.